The T cell receptor (beta chain) described here comes from a study of regulatory T cells in long-lasting Graves disease. Trimming shortened V by 11 bases and J by 0 bases, and 13 bases separated the two germline ends. CDR1 is ENHRY, CDR2 SYGVKD, per germline. The CDR3 has 13 amino acids. Sequencing libraries for TCR beta were prepared with iRepertoire HTBI primers and Arm-PCR of CDR3 regions. Via MiXCR, TCRdb re-called the multiplex PCR reads, giving one row per CDR3 protein. The sample comprises almost 350,000 distinct CDR3 sequences, about 18% of which are singletons, and 25% to 30% rests with the top ten. Findings and limits, study-wide: Persistent disease exhibited a predilection for TRBV28, TRBJ1-2 and TRBJ2-5. Reduced TCR diversity was observed in persistent Graves' patients versus newly diagnosed patients.

Noted time point: persistent/refractory GD, antithyroid drugs over 5 years with positive TRAb. PBMC-extracted RNA yielded the TCR library. Graves' disease diagnosis was established per American Thyroid Association guidelines. Comment on this clonotype: The antigen remains undetermined. A much larger clone lies a single base off, so this may be a read error.

This chain links TRBV10-3 with TRBJ1-1; a possible D gene is TRBD1 (5 bases). The clonotype comes from a female donor with Graves disease. The source material was peripheral blood mononuclear cells (PBMCs), sampled when the disease was refractory, from a patient treated with antithyroid drugs. The CDR3 DNA is TGTGCCGTAACCAGGGAGGTGAACACTGAAGCTTTCTTT. It encodes CAVTREVNTEAFF.